The 27 T cell receptor delta chains reported below all come from one sample, sequenced in a study of gamma-delta chains in newborns, infants, children. TCRdb used CATT to re-call clones from the reads. The sample lists roughly 6,100 delta-chain clones; over 2.5% were seen once. Input material: blood. Receptors originate from a child who was a newborn, infant or young child, either healthy, febrile or measles-vaccinated (not recorded which).

Only a few counts were recorded for this clone. A far larger clone is only one base removed, so a read error is likely. The genes are TRDV2 and TRDJ1; TRDD3 matches at 8 bases. The germline V gene encodes CDR1 GEAIGNYY and CDR2 EKD. The junction had 7 bases not matched to a gene; V was cut back by 3 bases and J by 2 bases. The CDR3 runs to 15 residues. DNA for the CDR3: TGTGCCTGTGACCTACCGGGGGATAGAACCGATAAACTCATCTTT. Translating it yields CACDLPGDRTDKLIF.

This clone was detected only a few times. This may be a read error: a much more frequent sequence differs by one nucleotide. V usage is TRDV2 and J usage is TRDJ3, with a possible D match to TRDD3 (6 bases). There are 21 residues in the CDR3. From germline, CDR1 is GEAIGNYY and CDR2 EKD. The germline V and J ends were trimmed by 0 bases and 0 bases, with 20 bases remaining between them. The CDR3 reads CACDTVGIQGGFSWDTRQMFF. CDR3 in DNA: TGTGCCTGTGACACCGTGGGGATTCAAGGAGGTTTCTCCTGGGACACCCGACAGATGTTTTTC.

Concerning this clone itself: A clone one base away is much larger, so this may be a read error. The chain joins TRDV2 to TRDJ3; the match to TRDD3 covers 7 bases. The J gene, absent from TCRdb, was called here by matching the DNA to germline. Germline V gene lookup returns CDR1 GEAIGNYY and CDR2 EKD. The CDR3 consists of 22 residues. J gave up 1 base and V 2 bases, and 19 bases lay outside the gene matches. Here the CDR3 reads CACDRVQSGGGSESWDTRQMFF. CDR3 in DNA: TGTGCCTGTGACAGGGTACAGTCCGGCGGGGGATCCGAATCCTGGGACACCCGACAGATGTTTTTC.

As concerns this clone: This may arise from a read error, as a much more abundant clone is one base away. Other DNA sequences in this sample translate to the same CDR3. This rearrangement joins TRDV2 to TRDJ3; tentatively, D is TRDD3 (5 bases). The CDR3 is 17 amino acids. The germline gives CDR1 GEAIGNYY, CDR2 EKD. CDR3 protein: CACDTAGSSWDTRQMFF. The CDR3 DNA sequence: TGTGCCTGCGACACCGCTGGGAGCTCCTGGGACACCCGACAGATGTTTTTC.

To note about this clone: Different DNA sequences within this sample yield the same CDR3. This sequence joins TRDV2 and TRDJ3, with 9 positions matching TRDD3. This CDR3 has 18 amino acids. Looked up from germline, CDR1 is GEAIGNYY and CDR2 is EKD. J gave up 1 base and V 3 bases, and 6 bases lay outside the gene matches. The CDR3 region is CACDLLGDGSWDTRQMFF. In DNA form, the CDR3 reads TGTGCCTGTGACTTACTGGGGGACGGATCCTGGGACACCCGACAGATGTTTTTC.

This clone counts as medium-sized. A clone one base away is much larger, so this may be a read error. The sample contains more than one DNA sequence encoding this CDR3. J is TRDJ3 and V is TRDV2, with TRDD3 matching over 10 bases. CDR3 length equals 20 residues. V trimming: 0 bases; J trimming: 0 bases; junction bases outside the gene matches: 7. Germline V gene data show CDR1 as GEAIGNYY and CDR2 as EKD. The CDR3 bases are TGTGCCTGTGACACCGTACTGGGGGATCCGAGCTCCTGGGACACCCGACAGATGTTTTTC. Translation gives CACDTVLGDPSSWDTRQMFF.

Turning to this clone: Other DNA sequences in this sample translate to the same CDR3. V usage is TRDV2 and J usage is TRDJ3, with TRDD3 as a possible D gene (6 bases). CDR3 length equals 18 residues. V lost 1 base to trimming and J lost 0 bases, with 12 bases between them. Germline V gene data show CDR1 as GEAIGNYY and CDR2 as EKD. CDR3 bases: TGTGCCTGTGACACTGGGGGCCACCGCTCCTGGGACACCCGACAGATGTTTTTC. This translates into CACDTGGHRSWDTRQMFF.

This clone is judged medium-sized. The chain uses TRDV2 and TRDJ3, with TRDD3 matching over 7 bases. J was trimmed by 4 bases and V by 3 bases; bases with no gene match: 5. The CDR3 has 16 amino acids. From germline, CDR1 is GEAIGNYY and CDR2 EKD. CDR3 amino acids: CACDVLGMWDTRQMFF. CDR3 in DNA: TGTGCCTGTGACGTACTGGGGATGTGGGACACCCGACAGATGTTTTTC.

This clone has just a few counts. This may be a read error: a much more frequent sequence differs by one nucleotide. The chain uses TRDV2 and TRDJ1, with 8 bases aligning to TRDD3. CDR1 and CDR2 (germline): GEAIGNYY, EKD. This CDR3 spans 13 amino acids. The trim removed 4 bases at V and 1 base at J, leaving 1 base unmatched. CDR3 nucleotide sequence: TGTGCCTGTGAAGGGATACGCACCGATAAACTCATCTTT. Its translation is CACEGIRTDKLIF.

By proportion, this clone is medium-sized. This may stem from a read error, because a much larger clone lies one nucleotide away. The sample holds other DNA sequences that translate to the same CDR3. This sequence joins TRDV2 and TRDJ3; 11 bases match TRDD3. CDR3 length: 18 residues. The V gene end was trimmed by 0 bases and the J gene end by 2 bases; junction bases not matched to a gene: 2. Germline CDR1 reads GEAIGNYY; CDR2 reads EKD. The CDR3 DNA is TGTGCCTGTGACACCATACTGGGGGATACCTGGGACACCCGACAGATGTTTTTC. It is translated as CACDTILGDTWDTRQMFF.

A remark on this clone: Being one base from a much bigger clone, this may be a read error. Other DNA sequences in the sample encode the same CDR3. V is TRDV2 and J is TRDJ2; TRDD3 matches 9 bases. Germline V gene sequence: CDR1 GEAIGNYY, CDR2 EKD. The CDR3 runs 15 residues. The CDR3 loop is CACDTVGGDTAQLFF. The CDR3 bases are TGTGCCTGTGACACCGTAGGGGGGGATACAGCACAACTCTTCTTC.

This clone was observed a handful of times. The amino acid sequence in TCRdb belongs to a much larger clone and departs from this DNA's translation at residue 5, likely a sequencing read error; the sequence shown is translated from the DNA. The rearrangement links TRDV2 to TRDJ3; 8 bases map to TRDD3. V lost 2 bases, J lost 1 base, and 6 bases stayed unmatched. CDR3 size: 18 residues. CDR1 and CDR2 from the germline V gene are GEAIGNYY and EKD. CDR3 sequence reads: CACDMGYARSWDTRQMFF. CDR3 nucleotides: TGTGCCTGTGACATGGGATACGCAAGATCCTGGGACACCCGACAGATGTTTTTC.

As regards this clone: TCRdb pairs this DNA with a much larger clone's protein that differs at residue 10, likely a read error; the protein shown was translated from the DNA. The chain links TRDV2 to TRDJ2, with 8 bases fitting TRDD3. The CDR3 loop spans 14 amino acids. Germline values: CDR1 GEAIGNYY, CDR2 EKD. The CDR3 here is CACDTWGMTGQLFF. The CDR3 DNA sequence: TGTGCCTGTGACACCTGGGGGATGACAGGACAACTCTTCTTT.

A note on this clone: With a much larger clone just one base away, this may be a read error. The V gene is TRDV2, but the J gene lacks a call; the listed D gene, TRDD3, was not tested against the DNA. The CDR3 length is 21 residues. The germline V gene encodes CDR1 GEAIGNYY and CDR2 EKD. CDR3 nucleotides: TGTGCCTGTGACACCGGCTGGGGGATACGCGAAAGCTCCTGGGACACCCGACAGGTGTTTTTC. Encoded protein: CACDTGWGIRESSWDTRQVFF.

This clone is medium-sized (0.01 to 0.1%). The chain is built from TRDV2 and TRDJ3; 10 nucleotides align to TRDD3. This CDR3 has 21 residues. Germline-derived CDR1 and CDR2 are GEAIGNYY and EKD. With V trimmed by 0 bases and J by 0 bases, 10 bases remained unmatched. The CDR3 DNA reads TGTGCCTGTGACACCTTACTGGGGGATGCCTTGAGCTCCTGGGACACCCGACAGATGTTTTTC. Translating it yields CACDTLLGDALSSWDTRQMFF.

By its share, this clone is medium-sized (0.01 to 0.1%). The rearrangement links TRDV2 to TRDJ3; 7 bases map to TRDD3. V shed 3 bases, J shed 0 bases, and the junction held 13 bases outside the gene matches. From germline, CDR1 is GEAIGNYY and CDR2 EKD. The CDR3 has 20 amino acids. For the CDR3, the DNA is TGTGCCTGTGACTCCCCTCTGGGGGTCCGTAGCTCCTGGGACACCCGACAGATGTTTTTC. Encoded protein: CACDSPLGVRSSWDTRQMFF.

This clone is deemed medium-sized. Given a far larger clone just one base away, this is likely a sequencing read error. The sample carries other DNA sequences with the same CDR3. The V call is TRDV2, the J call TRDJ3; TRDD3 aligns across 10 bases. This CDR3 is built from 18 residues. V was clipped by 0 bases and J by 2 bases; unmatched bases: 3. Germline V gene sequence: CDR1 GEAIGNYY, CDR2 EKD. For the CDR3, the DNA is TGTGCCTGTGACACCGTTCTGGGGGATACCTGGGACACCCGACAGATGTTTTTC. Its protein product is CACDTVLGDTWDTRQMFF.

Note on this clone: TCRdb's protein for this DNA is that of a much larger clone and differs from the translation at residue 14, likely a read error; the protein shown is the DNA translation. The V call is TRDV2, the J call TRDJ1, with TRDD3 identical over 9 bases. The CDR3 contains 18 residues. Germline CDR1 GEAIGNYY, CDR2 EKD. The CDR3 loop reads CACDTLLGDPRYTNKLIF. Here the CDR3 DNA reads TGTGCCTGTGACACCCTACTGGGGGACCCGCGGTACACCAATAAACTCATCTTT.

This clone is labeled as medium-sized (0.01 to 0.1%). The chain uses TRDV2 and TRDJ3, with 7 bases that match TRDD3. Germline CDR1 is GEAIGNYY and CDR2 is EKD. This CDR3 is 18 amino acids long. The V and J ends lost 2 bases and 0 bases, in that order; junction bases with no gene match: 6. The CDR3 DNA reads TGTGCCTGTGACAACACTGGGGCTGGCTCCTGGGACACCCGACAGATGTTTTTC. Translation: CACDNTGAGSWDTRQMFF.

This clone is medium-sized. Other DNA sequences of this sample code for an identical CDR3. The chain links TRDV2 to TRDJ2, with 12 bases that match TRDD3. V shed 3 bases, J shed 0 bases, and the junction held 10 bases outside the gene matches. CDR3 length: 19 residues. From germline, CDR1 is GEAIGNYY and CDR2 EKD. CDR3 nucleotide sequence: TGTGCCTGTGACTCGTACTGGGGGATACCGGGCACTTTGACAGCACAACTCTTCTTT. Translated: CACDSYWGIPGTLTAQLFF.

This clone has only a few counts. With a much larger clone just one base away, this may be a read error. Other nucleotide sequences in the sample specify the same CDR3. The chain recombines TRDV2 with TRDJ2, with 9 bases fitting TRDD3. Germline V gene lookup returns CDR1 GEAIGNYY and CDR2 EKD. Trimming cost V 3 bases and J 2 bases; bases outside gene matches: 6. The CDR3 runs to 16 residues. CDR3 DNA sequence: TGTGCCTGTGACGTACTGGGGGAAGCCTTGACAGCACAACTCTTCTTT. This gives the protein CACDVLGEALTAQLFF.

This clone was detected a few times. The amino acid sequence in TCRdb belongs to a much larger clone and departs from this DNA's translation at residue 8, likely a sequencing read error; the sequence shown is translated from the DNA. In the same sample, other DNA sequences code for this CDR3. The V gene is TRDV2, the J gene TRDJ3, with 7 nucleotides matching TRDD3. From germline, CDR1 is GEAIGNYY and CDR2 EKD. This CDR3 is 18 amino acids long. J lost 0 bases, V lost 0 bases, and 4 bases had no gene match. CDR3 amino acids: CACDTGGSDSWDTRQMFF. For the CDR3, the DNA is TGTGCCTGTGACACCGGGGGATCCGACTCCTGGGACACCCGACAGATGTTTTTC.

Turning to this clone: TCRdb's listed protein matches a much larger clone and diverges from this DNA's translation at residue 4, likely through a read error; the protein shown comes from the DNA. This sequence joins TRDV2 and TRDJ3; TRDD3 matches 8 bases. This CDR3 contains 17 residues. Germline V gene sequence: CDR1 GEAIGNYY, CDR2 EKD. CDR3: CACNTAGDTWDTRQMFF. DNA of the CDR3: TGTGCCTGTAACACCGCGGGGGATACCTGGGACACCCGACAGATGTTTTTC.

Remarks on this clone: It is likely a read error: a sequence one base away is far more abundant. Other DNA sequences from this sample encode an identical CDR3 as well. The CDR3 loop is CACDWGSSWDTRQMFF. The CDR3 bases are TGCGCCTGTGACTGGGGGAGCTCCTGGGACACCCGACAGATGTTTTTC. The rearrangement uses TRDV2 and TRDJ3, with 9 nucleotides matching TRDD3. The germline V gene has CDR1 GEAIGNYY and CDR2 EKD. This CDR3 is 16 amino acids long.

This clone is judged medium-sized (0.01 to 0.1%). At the DNA level, this CDR3 is encoded by other sequences in the same sample as well. The gene calls are TRDV2 and TRDJ3, with TRDD3 identical over 9 bases. This CDR3 has 18 amino acids. J lost 0 bases, V lost 0 bases, and 2 bases had no gene match. Germline-derived CDR1 and CDR2 are GEAIGNYY and EKD. CDR3 sequence: CACDTVGGYSWDTRQMFF. The CDR3 nucleotides read TGTGCCTGTGACACCGTTGGGGGATACTCCTGGGACACCCGACAGATGTTTTTC.

J is TRDJ1 and V is TRDV1; D tentatively fits TRDD2 or TRDD3 (7 bases each). Trimming left V 3 bases short and J 0 bases short, with 32 bases between. This CDR3 spans 22 amino acids. Looked up from germline, CDR1 is TSWWSYY and CDR2 is QGS. Written as DNA, the CDR3 is TGTGCTCTTGGGGAGGCATTCCTACCCCGTAGATGGGGGACGTTAAACACCGATAAACTCATCTTT. Amino acid sequence: CALGEAFLPRRWGTLNTDKLIF.

This clone is medium-sized within its sample. A far more abundant clone sits one base away, making this likely a read error. The chain employs TRDV2 and TRDJ2; 8 bases line up with TRDD3. The CDR3 length is 14 residues. In germline, CDR1 is GEAIGNYY, CDR2 EKD. CDR3 sequence (DNA): TGTGCCTGTGACACCTGGGGGATGACAGCACGACTCTTCTTT. This translates into CACDTWGMTARLFF.